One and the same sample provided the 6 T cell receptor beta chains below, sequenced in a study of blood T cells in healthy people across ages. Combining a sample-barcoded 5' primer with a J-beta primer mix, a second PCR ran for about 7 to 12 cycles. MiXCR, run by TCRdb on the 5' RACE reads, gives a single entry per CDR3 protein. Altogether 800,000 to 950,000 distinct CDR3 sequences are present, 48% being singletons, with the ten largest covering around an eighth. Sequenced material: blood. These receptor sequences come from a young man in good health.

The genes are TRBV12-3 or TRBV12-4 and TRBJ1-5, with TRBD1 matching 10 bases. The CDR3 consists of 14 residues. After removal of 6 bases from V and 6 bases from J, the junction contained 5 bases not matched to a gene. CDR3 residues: CASSPGTGVQPQHF. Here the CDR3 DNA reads TGTGCCAGCAGCCCCGGGACAGGGGTTCAGCCCCAGCATTTT.

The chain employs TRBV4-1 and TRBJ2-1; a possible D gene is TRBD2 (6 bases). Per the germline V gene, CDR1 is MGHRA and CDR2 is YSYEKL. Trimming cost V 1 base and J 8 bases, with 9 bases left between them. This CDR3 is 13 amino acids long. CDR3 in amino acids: CASSQAEGYEQFF. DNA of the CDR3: TGCGCCAGCAGCCAAGCGGAGGGTTATGAGCAGTTCTTC.

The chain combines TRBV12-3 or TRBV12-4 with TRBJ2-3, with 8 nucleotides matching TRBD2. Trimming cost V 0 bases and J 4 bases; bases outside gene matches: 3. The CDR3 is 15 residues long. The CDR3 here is CASSLATGGADTQYF. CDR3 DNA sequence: TGTGCCAGCAGTTTAGCGACGGGGGGGGCAGATACGCAGTATTTT.

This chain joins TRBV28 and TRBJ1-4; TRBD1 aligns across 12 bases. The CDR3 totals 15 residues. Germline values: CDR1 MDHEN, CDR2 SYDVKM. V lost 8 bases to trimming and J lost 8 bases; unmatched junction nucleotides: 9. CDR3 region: CASGLPGQGAEKLFF. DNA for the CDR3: TGTGCCAGCGGGCTCCCGGGACAGGGGGCAGAAAAACTGTTTTTT.

CDR3 bases: TGTGCCAGCAGGAAGGAAAACCAAGAGACCCAGTACTTC. This encodes CASRKENQETQYF. V and J are TRBV7-9 and TRBJ2-5; D gene uncertain. Germline CDR1 reads SEHNR; CDR2 reads FQNEAQ (reference sequence). V lost 6 bases and J lost 0, with 8 bases in between. The CDR3 covers 13 residues.

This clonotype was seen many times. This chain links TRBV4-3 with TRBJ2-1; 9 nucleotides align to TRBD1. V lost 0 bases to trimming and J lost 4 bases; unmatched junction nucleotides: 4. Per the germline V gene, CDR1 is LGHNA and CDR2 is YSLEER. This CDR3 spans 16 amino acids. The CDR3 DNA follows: TGCGCCAGCAGCCAAGATTTCGGGACAGGGTACAATGAGCAGTTCTTC. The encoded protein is CASSQDFGTGYNEQFF.